The clone carrying this TCR beta chain occurred a few times. Its antigen is unidentified. This may stem from a read error, because a much larger clone lies one nucleotide away. V was clipped by 2 bases and J by 3 bases, with 14 bases between them. Germline V CDR1 and CDR2: GTSNPN, SVGIG (reference sequence). This CDR3 spans 15 amino acids. Some 28,000 T cell genomes (about 280 ng DNA) went into each PBMC replicate. The data were produced by immunoSEQ multiplex PCR, yet TCRdb's version contains in-frame clones alone and is incomplete. Found here are about half a million clones, around 79% of them singletons; the top ten hold 9.5% to 15%. The data are from a study of shared clonotypes between healthy human individuals. Findings of the study overall: The donor pool, a small one, limited the genetic and exposure-history diversity represented.

The chain has TRBV30 and TRBJ1-5, with D possibly matching TRBD1 (5 bases). The material sequenced was PBMCs. The source of this sequence is a woman between 40 and 55 years old in good health. Some clones in this sample may be carry-over from other donors' samples. CDR3 region: CAWSTGQLYNQPQHF. In nucleotides, the CDR3 is TGTGCCTGGAGTACGGGGCAGCTATACAATCAGCCCCAGCATTTT.